One T cell receptor beta chain is described in this entry. Its antigen is not identified. This CDR3 comprises 13 residues. Germline V gene sequence: CDR1 SGDLS, CDR2 YYNGEE. After removal of 4 bases from V and 5 bases from J, the junction contained 6 bases not matched to a gene. The record originates from a study of cytomegalovirus exposure and HLA in healthy donors. Study overall: Later, an analysis reported that the 120 or so validation repertoires had used the same platform as the approximately 670 first-cohort repertoires.

Some clones are missing from TCRdb's copy, which holds only in-frame ones; the method was immunoSEQ multiplex PCR. The sample records roughly 130,000 clones, around nine tenths being singletons. Whole-study results and caveats: The CMV antigen specificity of a few CMV-associated chains was confirmed through in vitro analysis. Altogether, 150 or so TCR beta chains were recorded as cytomegalovirus-associated.

The TCR was taken from a man under 40 in good health and CMV-seronegative. V is TRBV9 and J is TRBJ2-7; TRBD1 agrees at 7 bases. Sequencing was done on a sample of PBMCs. CDR3 sequence: CASSRGGWNEQYF. CDR3 in DNA: TGTGCCAGCAGCCGAGGGGGCTGGAACGAGCAGTACTTC.